Below, one T cell receptor beta chain is given with its context. This record comes from a study of blood T cell repertoires in COVID-19. Trimming removed 5 bases from V and 6 bases from J, with 13 bases in between. The V gene's germline CDR1 is SGHTA and CDR2 FQGNSA. The CDR3 extends over 14 amino acids. Measured with immunoSEQ multiplex PCR; TCRdb has only the in-frame clones, and not every one. The table shows 310,000 or so clones, with approximately 90% occurring only once. The sample taken for sequencing was peripheral blood. The V and J genes are TRBV7-2 and TRBJ1-4; a weak D match, TRBD1 (5 bases). The TCR was taken from a woman aged 50 to 65 with active or convalescent COVID-19. The CDR3 DNA reads as TGTGCCAGCAGCCCTTCAGTAGGGGATGAAAAACTGTTTTTT. As protein: CASSPSVGDEKLFF.